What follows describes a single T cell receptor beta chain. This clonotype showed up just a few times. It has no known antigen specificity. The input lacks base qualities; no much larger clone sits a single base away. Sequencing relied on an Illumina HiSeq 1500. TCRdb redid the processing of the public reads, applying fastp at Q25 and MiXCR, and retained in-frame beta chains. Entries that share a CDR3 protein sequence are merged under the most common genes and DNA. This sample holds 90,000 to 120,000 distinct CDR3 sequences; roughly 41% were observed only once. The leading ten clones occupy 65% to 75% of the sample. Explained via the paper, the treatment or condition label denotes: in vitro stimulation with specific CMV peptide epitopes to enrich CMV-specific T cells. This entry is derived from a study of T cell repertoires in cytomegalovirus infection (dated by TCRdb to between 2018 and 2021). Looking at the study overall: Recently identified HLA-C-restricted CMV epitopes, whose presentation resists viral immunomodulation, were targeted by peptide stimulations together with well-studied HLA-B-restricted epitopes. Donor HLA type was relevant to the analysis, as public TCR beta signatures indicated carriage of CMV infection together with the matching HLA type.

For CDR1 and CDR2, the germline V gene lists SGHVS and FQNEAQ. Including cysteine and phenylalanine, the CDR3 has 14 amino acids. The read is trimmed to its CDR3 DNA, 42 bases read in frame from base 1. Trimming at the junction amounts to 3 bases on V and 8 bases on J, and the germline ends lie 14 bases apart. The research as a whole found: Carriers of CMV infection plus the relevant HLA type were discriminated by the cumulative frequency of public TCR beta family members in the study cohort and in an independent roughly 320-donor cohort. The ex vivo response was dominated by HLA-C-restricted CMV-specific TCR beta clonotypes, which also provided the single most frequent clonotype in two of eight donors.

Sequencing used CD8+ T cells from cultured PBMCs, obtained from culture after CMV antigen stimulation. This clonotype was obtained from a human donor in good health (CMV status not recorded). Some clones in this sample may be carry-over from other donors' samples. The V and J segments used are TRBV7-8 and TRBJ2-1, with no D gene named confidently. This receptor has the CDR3 CASSFIGLADEQFF. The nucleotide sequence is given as TGTGCCAGCAGCTTTATTGGCTTAGCAGATGAGCAGTTCTTC.